This T cell receptor beta chain was found in a study of Ad26.COV2.S vaccination and SARS-CoV-2 variants. Trimming took 3 bases from V and 0 from J, leaving 5 bases between them. Germline V gene lookup returns CDR1 DFQATT and CDR2 SNEGSKA (reference sequence). CDR3 length: 12 amino acids. General study results and limits: Using TCR breadth and depth analyses may have led to underestimated total T cell responses.

Concerning this clone: Antigen specificity is unknown.

Measured with immunoSEQ multiplex PCR; TCRdb has only the in-frame clones, and not every one. Here the sample spans over 130,000 clones, 75% to 90% being singletons. This sample comprised peripheral blood, obtained after recovery from COVID-19. The chain has TRBV20-1 and TRBJ1-1; no clear D. This receptor was obtained from a human donor who had recovered from COVID-19. CDR3 in amino acids: CSASFMNTEAFF. CDR3 nucleotide sequence: TGCAGTGCTAGTTTTATGAACACTGAAGCTTTCTTT.